This T cell receptor beta chain emerged from a study of CD8+ T cells in alopecia areata. At the level of the study: Those treated were given oral tofacitinib at 5 to 10 mg twice daily.

Extracted RNA was reverse transcribed into cDNA, the sequencing template. TCRdb's table, derived via immunoSEQ multiplex PCR, lists solely in-frame clones and lacks some. The repertoire holds 250,000 or so clones, with 67% as singletons. Details on this clone: This CDR3 is also generated by other DNA sequences in the sample.

The clonotype was recovered from a human donor with alopecia areata. The sequencing here drew on CD4+ T cells sorted from blood, taken at week 0.

The CDR3 sequence is CSVGDRADGELFF. CDR3 bases: TGCAGCGTGGGGGACAGGGCAGACGGGGAGCTGTTTTTT. This sequence joins TRBV29-1 and TRBJ2-2; 9 bases align to TRBD1. The CDR3 is 13 amino acids. CDR1 is SQVTM and CDR2 is ANQGSEA in the germline V gene. V trimming: 6 bases; J trimming: 7 bases; junction bases outside the gene matches: 6.